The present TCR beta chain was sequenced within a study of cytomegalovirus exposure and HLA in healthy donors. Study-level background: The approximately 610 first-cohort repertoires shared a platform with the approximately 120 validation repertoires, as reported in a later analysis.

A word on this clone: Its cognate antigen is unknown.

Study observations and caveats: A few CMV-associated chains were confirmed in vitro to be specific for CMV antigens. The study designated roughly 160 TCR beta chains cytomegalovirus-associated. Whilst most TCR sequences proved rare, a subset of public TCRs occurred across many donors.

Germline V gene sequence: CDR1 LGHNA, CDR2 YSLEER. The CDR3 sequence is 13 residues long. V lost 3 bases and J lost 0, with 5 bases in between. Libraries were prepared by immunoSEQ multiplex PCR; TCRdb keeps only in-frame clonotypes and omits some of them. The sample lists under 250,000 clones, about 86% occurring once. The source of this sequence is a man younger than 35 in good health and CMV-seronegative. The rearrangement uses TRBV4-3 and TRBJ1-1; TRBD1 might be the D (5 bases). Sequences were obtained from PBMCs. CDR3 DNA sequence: TGCGCCAGCAGCCACAGGGTGAACACTGAAGCTTTCTTT. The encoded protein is CASSHRVNTEAFF.